This TCR beta chain was recovered during a study of blood T cell repertoires in COVID-19. Study overall: Sites across the United States, Italy and Spain contributed samples from acute and convalescent COVID-19. In each case, the material was cDNA or gDNA derived from T cells, B-cell-depleted T cells, or PBMCs.

Original data processing: Reference gene primer amplification in the assay estimated nucleated cell counts. Profiled with immunoSEQ multiplex PCR; TCRdb holds only in-frame clones, not every one. That table furnishes V, J and clone size, whereas the DNA furnished D and trimming. The sample contains approximately 240,000 clones, over 75% of which appear only once. Germline V gene lookup returns CDR1 SNHLY and CDR2 FYNNEI. The CDR3 spans 14 residues. V lost 6 bases and J lost 7, with 16 bases in between. Sequencing was carried out using peripheral blood. This TCR was sampled from a woman between 40 and 50 years old who had recovered from COVID-19. V is TRBV2 and J is TRBJ1-5; D unresolved. The CDR3: CASRPGFGGQPQHF. CDR3 nucleotide sequence: TGTGCCAGCAGGCCCGGATTCGGCGGCCAGCCCCAGCATTTT.